The source of this T cell receptor beta chain is a study of monozygotic twins with inflammatory bowel disease. One entry per CDR3 protein, without DNA, is what TCRdb gives after re-calling the 5' RACE reads. Its table records about 380,000 distinct CDR3 sequences. The CDR3 is 14 residues long. The receptor's source is a human donor with ulcerative colitis or Crohn's disease, or a healthy co-twin of an affected twin (not recorded which). The source material was blood. The chain is built from TRBV12-3 or TRBV12-4 and TRBJ2-1; TCRdb names TRBD1, which stays unverified in the absence of DNA. CDR3 region: CASRYGTGGNEQFF.